The rows below give T cell receptor beta chains drawn from one sample of a study of radiotherapy plus CTLA-4 blockade in lung cancer. Repertoires were generated with immunoSEQ multiplex PCR, while TCRdb's copy carries only in-frame clones and drops some. Among roughly 88,000 clones, approximately 83% were seen once, and the ten largest hold roughly 0.84%. Sequencing used peripheral blood, obtained from a patient treated with radiotherapy plus ipilimumab. These TCRs come from a human donor with non-small cell lung cancer who had stable disease on radiotherapy plus ipilimumab. The CDR3 runs from the conserved cysteine through the conserved F or W. D genes are given only for firm matches. The size field is filled for only some rows; it gives once, few, many or a size class.

D	size	J	V	CDR3	DNA
NA	NA	TRBJ2-3	TRBV6-5	CASNPGPTDTQYF	TGTGCCAGCAATCCGGGGCCCACAGATACGCAGTATTTT
TRBD2	few	TRBJ2-1	TRBV5-1	CASSAGTSGNEQFF	TGCGCCAGCAGCGCCGGGACTAGCGGCAATGAGCAGTTCTTC
TRBD2	NA	TRBJ2-7	TRBV11-2	CASSPIAGGGYEQYF	TGTGCCAGCAGCCCGATAGCGGGAGGGGGGTACGAGCAGTACTTC
NA	few	TRBJ2-2	TRBV2	CASSEAPQGGELFF	TGTGCCAGCAGTGAAGCGCCCCAGGGCGGGGAGCTGTTTTTT
TRBD2	NA	TRBJ2-3	TRBV5-1	CASSLAGGLDTQYF	TGCGCCAGCAGCTTAGCGGGGGGGCTAGATACGCAGTATTTT
NA	NA	TRBJ2-1	TRBV6-1	CASSESAGGADYVNEQFF	TGTGCCAGCAGTGAAAGCGCCGGCGGAGCTGACTACGTAAATGAGCAGTTCTTC
TRBD2	NA	TRBJ2-3	TRBV2	CASTGTSLGTDTQYF	TGTGCCAGCACGGGGACTAGTCTCGGCACAGATACGCAGTATTTT
NA	NA	TRBJ2-5	TRBV5-6	CASSYTVTKGTQYF	TGTGCCAGCAGCTACACTGTAACCAAGGGGACCCAGTACTTC
NA	NA	TRBJ2-3	TRBV28	CASSSPSRDTQYF	TGTGCCAGCAGTTCTCCGTCCCGGGATACGCAGTATTTT
TRBD1	once	TRBJ1-2	TRBV6-5	CASRQQGADYGYTF	TGTGCCAGCAGACAACAGGGGGCCGACTATGGCTACACCTTC
TRBD2	NA	TRBJ2-2	TRBV14	CASSLKLAGATGELFF	TGTGCCAGCAGCCTGAAACTAGCGGGAGCCACCGGGGAGCTGTTTTTT
NA	NA	TRBJ2-2	TRBV11-2	CASSTILITGELFF	TGTGCCAGCAGCACGATTCTAATCACCGGGGAGCTGTTTTTT
NA	NA	TRBJ2-7	TRBV5-4	CASSLASRSAEQYF	TGTGCCAGCAGCTTGGCTTCCAGGTCAGCCGAGCAGTACTTC
NA	once	TRBJ2-3	TRBV11-3	CASSLDRDTQYF	TGTGCCAGCAGCTTAGATAGAGATACGCAGTATTTT
TRBD1	once	TRBJ2-7	TRBV11-2	CASSQKTGAEQYF	TGTGCCAGCAGCCAAAAGACAGGGGCCGAGCAGTACTTC
NA	few	TRBJ1-3	TRBV10-3	CAISGSGNTIYF	TGTGCCATCAGTGGCTCTGGAAACACCATATATTTT
TRBD1	NA	TRBJ1-4	TRBV28	CATLRPDRGGDEKLFF	TGTGCCACCCTCAGACCTGACAGGGGGGGGGATGAAAAACTGTTTTTT
NA	NA	TRBJ2-3	TRBV27	CASRGDRRGQGKSTDTQYF	TGTGCCAGCAGAGGAGATAGGAGGGGGCAGGGAAAAAGCACAGATACGCAGTATTTT
TRBD1	NA	TRBJ1-2	TRBV5-6	CASSLAGLGQNYGYTF	TGTGCCAGCAGCTTGGCCGGATTGGGACAGAACTATGGCTACACCTTC
TRBD1	once	TRBJ1-1	TRBV28	CASRGTGQVAFF	TGTGCCAGCAGGGGGACAGGGCAGGTAGCTTTCTTT
NA	once	TRBJ2-2	TRBV7-9	CASSLSLAGELFF	TGTGCCAGCAGCTTATCCCTAGCCGGGGAGCTGTTTTTT
NA	NA	TRBJ1-5	TRBV21-1	CASSERAGTGQPQHF	TGTGCCAGCAGCGAGAGGGCGGGGACGGGGCAGCCCCAGCATTTT
TRBD2	NA	TRBJ2-7	TRBV6-5	CASSYLASGYYEQYF	TGTGCCAGCAGTTACCTCGCTAGCGGGTACTACGAGCAGTACTTC
NA	few	TRBJ2-3	TRBV18	CASSRDTSPDTQYF	TGTGCCAGCTCACGGGACACCTCGCCAGATACGCAGTATTTT
NA	NA	TRBJ2-7	TRBV25-1	CASISNGPPNEQYF	TGTGCCAGCATTAGTAACGGACCTCCCAACGAGCAGTACTTC
NA	NA	TRBJ2-7	TRBV28	CASTPGALSYEQYF	TGTGCCAGCACCCCCGGGGCACTGTCCTACGAGCAGTACTTC
NA	few	TRBJ2-7	TRBV28	CASSFGQSSTNLQYF	TGTGCCAGCAGTTTCGGACAAAGCTCAACGAACCTGCAGTACTTC
TRBD2	NA	TRBJ2-5	TRBV7-3	CASSFDGRAGETQYF	TGTGCCAGCAGCTTCGACGGGAGGGCCGGAGAGACCCAGTACTTC
TRBD2	once	TRBJ2-7	TRBV11-3	CASSKFAGGRYEQYF	TGTGCCAGCAGCAAGTTTGCGGGCGGGAGGTACGAGCAGTACTTC
NA	once	TRBJ1-6	TRBV30	CAWSDKSSYNSPLHF	TGTGCCTGGAGTGACAAGAGCTCCTATAATTCACCCCTCCACTTT
NA	NA	TRBJ2-1	TRBV11-2	CASSLGLRGNEQFF	TGTGCCAGCAGCTTAGGTCTGAGGGGCAATGAGCAGTTCTTC
TRBD1	once	TRBJ1-6	TRBV28	CASSLTGTANSPLHF	TGTGCCAGCAGTTTAACCGGGACAGCTAATTCACCCCTCCACTTT
NA	NA	TRBJ1-5	TRBV27	CASSLGGGGNQPQHF	TGTGCCAGCAGTCTAGGGGGTGGAGGCAATCAGCCCCAGCATTTT
TRBD1	NA	TRBJ1-5	TRBV6-1	CASSETRQGRQPQHF	TGTGCCAGCAGTGAAACAAGACAGGGTCGGCAGCCCCAGCATTTT
NA	NA	TRBJ1-1	TRBV7-9	CASSLAAGTEAFF	TGTGCCAGCAGCCTCGCAGCCGGGACTGAAGCTTTCTTT
NA	NA	TRBJ1-1	TRBV28	CASSRGDGLNTEAFF	TGTGCCAGCAGTAGAGGTGACGGGTTGAACACTGAAGCTTTCTTT
NA	NA	TRBJ1-4	TRBV5-1	CASSDGGTRNEKLFF	TGCGCCAGCAGCGACGGTGGGACAAGAAATGAAAAACTGTTTTTT
TRBD2	NA	TRBJ2-3	TRBV7-2	CASSLGRGKYF	TGTGCCAGCAGCTTGGGGCGGGGGAAGTATTTT
NA	few	TRBJ2-4	TRBV30	CAWEMEGHNIQYF	TGTGCCTGGGAGATGGAGGGTCATAACATTCAGTACTTC
TRBD1	NA	TRBJ1-1	TRBV29-1	CSVDPGQPLNTEAFF	TGCAGCGTTGACCCGGGACAGCCTTTGAACACTGAAGCTTTCTTT
NA	NA	TRBJ2-5	TRBV28	CASQGGAVETQYF	TGTGCCTCCCAGGGGGGAGCGGTCGAGACCCAGTACTTC
NA	NA	TRBJ2-7	TRBV19	CASSIVEGTLGEQYF	TGTGCCAGTAGTATAGTAGAGGGTACGCTGGGGGAGCAGTACTTC
TRBD1	NA	TRBJ2-7	TRBV29-1	CSVLGTGDVGYEQYF	TGCAGCGTGCTCGGGACAGGGGACGTAGGGTACGAGCAGTACTTC
TRBD1	NA	TRBJ1-4	TRBV27	CASGGDRGNEKLFF	TGTGCCAGCGGTGGGGACAGGGGTAATGAAAAACTGTTTTTT
NA	NA	TRBJ1-5	TRBV6-1	CASIGLISQGQPQHF	TGTGCCAGTATTGGACTGATTTCGCAGGGGCAGCCCCAGCATTTT
TRBD1	NA	TRBJ2-5	TRBV2	CASSGGQGQTQYF	TGTGCCAGCAGCGGAGGACAGGGTCAGACCCAGTACTTC
NA	NA	TRBJ1-1	TRBV28	CASSTPGGAAEAFF	TGTGCCAGCAGTACCCCGGGGGGGGCGGCCGAAGCTTTCTTT
NA	NA	TRBJ1-1	TRBV6-1	CASSETGAGTEAFF	TGTGCCAGCAGTGAAACAGGTGCGGGCACTGAAGCTTTCTTT
NA	NA	TRBJ1-6	TRBV28	CASSYPQFNSPLHF	TGTGCCAGCAGTTACCCACAGTTTAATTCACCCCTCCACTTT